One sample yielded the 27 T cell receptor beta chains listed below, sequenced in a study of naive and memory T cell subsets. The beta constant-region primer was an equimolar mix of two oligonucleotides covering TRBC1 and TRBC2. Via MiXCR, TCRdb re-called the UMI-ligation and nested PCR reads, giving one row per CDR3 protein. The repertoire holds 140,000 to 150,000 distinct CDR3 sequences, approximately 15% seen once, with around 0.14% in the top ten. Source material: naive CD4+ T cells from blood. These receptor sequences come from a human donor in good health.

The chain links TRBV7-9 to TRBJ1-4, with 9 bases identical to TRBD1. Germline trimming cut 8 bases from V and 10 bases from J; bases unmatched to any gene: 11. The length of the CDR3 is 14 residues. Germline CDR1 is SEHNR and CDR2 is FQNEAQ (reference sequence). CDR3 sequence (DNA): TGTGCCAGCCCGGCCGGGACAGGGAAAGGAAAACTGTTTTTT. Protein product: CASPAGTGKGKLFF.

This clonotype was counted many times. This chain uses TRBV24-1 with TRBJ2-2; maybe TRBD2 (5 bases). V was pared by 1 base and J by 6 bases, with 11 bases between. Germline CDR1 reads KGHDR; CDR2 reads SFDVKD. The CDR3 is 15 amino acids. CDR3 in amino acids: CATSDFGSGAGELFF. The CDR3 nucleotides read TGTGCCACCAGTGATTTCGGCAGCGGAGCCGGGGAGCTGTTTTTT.

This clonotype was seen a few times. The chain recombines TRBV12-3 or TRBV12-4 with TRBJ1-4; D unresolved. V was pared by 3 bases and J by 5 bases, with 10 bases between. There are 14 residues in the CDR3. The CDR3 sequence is CASSFNSRNEKLFF. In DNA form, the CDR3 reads TGTGCCAGCAGTTTCAACAGCCGGAATGAAAAACTGTTTTTT.

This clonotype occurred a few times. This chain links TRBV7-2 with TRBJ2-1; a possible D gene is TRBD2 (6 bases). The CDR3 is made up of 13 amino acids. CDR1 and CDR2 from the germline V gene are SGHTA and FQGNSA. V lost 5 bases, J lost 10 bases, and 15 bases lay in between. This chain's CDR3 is CASSDGGRIEQFF. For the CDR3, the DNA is TGTGCCAGCAGCGATGGGGGGAGGATCGAGCAGTTCTTC.

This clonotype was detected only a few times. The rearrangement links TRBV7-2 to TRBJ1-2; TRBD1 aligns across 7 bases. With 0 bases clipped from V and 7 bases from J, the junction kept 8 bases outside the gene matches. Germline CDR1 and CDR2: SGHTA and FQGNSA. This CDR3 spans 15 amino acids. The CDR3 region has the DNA TGTGCCAGCAGCTTAGCCCTTACAGGGGATGGTGGCTACACCTTC. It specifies CASSLALTGDGGYTF.

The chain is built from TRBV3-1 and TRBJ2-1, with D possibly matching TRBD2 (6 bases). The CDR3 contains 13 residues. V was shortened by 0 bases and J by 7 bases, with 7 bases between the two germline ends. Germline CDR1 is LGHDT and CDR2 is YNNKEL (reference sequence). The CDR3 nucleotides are TGTGCCAGCAGCCAAGAAGGAGGGAATGAGCAGTTCTTC. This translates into CASSQEGGNEQFF.

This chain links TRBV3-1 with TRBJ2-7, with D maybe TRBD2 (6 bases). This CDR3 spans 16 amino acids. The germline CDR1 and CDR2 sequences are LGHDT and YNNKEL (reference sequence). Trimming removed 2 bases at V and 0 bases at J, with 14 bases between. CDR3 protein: CASSQFLSGSSYEQYF. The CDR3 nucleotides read TGTGCCAGCAGCCAATTTCTTAGCGGAAGCTCCTACGAGCAGTACTTC.

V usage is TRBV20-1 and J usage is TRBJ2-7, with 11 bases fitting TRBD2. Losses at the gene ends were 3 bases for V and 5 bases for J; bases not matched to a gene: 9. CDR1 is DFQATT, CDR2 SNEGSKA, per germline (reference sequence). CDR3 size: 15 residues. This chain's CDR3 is CSASSGSGRADEQYF. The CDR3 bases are TGCAGTGCTAGTTCTGGTAGCGGGAGGGCCGACGAGCAGTACTTC.

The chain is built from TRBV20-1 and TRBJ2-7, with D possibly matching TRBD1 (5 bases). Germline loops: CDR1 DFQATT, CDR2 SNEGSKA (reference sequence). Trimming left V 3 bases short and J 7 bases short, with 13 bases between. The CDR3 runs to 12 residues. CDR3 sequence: CSASPGLQEQYF. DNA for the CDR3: TGCAGTGCTAGCCCAGGGTTGCAAGAGCAGTACTTC.

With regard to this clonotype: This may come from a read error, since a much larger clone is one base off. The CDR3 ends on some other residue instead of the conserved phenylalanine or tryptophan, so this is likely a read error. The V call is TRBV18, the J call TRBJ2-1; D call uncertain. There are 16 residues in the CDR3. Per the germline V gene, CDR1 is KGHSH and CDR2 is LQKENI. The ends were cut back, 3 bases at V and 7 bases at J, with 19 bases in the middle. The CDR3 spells CASSPGLPGGLNEQFY. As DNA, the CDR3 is TGTGCCAGCTCACCTGGTCTTCCTGGTGGTTTGAATGAGCAGTTCTAC.

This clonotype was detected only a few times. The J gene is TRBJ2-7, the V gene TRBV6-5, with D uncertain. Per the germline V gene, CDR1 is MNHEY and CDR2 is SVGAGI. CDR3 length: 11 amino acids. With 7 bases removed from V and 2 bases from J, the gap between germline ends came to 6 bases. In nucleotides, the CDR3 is TGTGCCAGCAAAGGGACCTACGAGCAGTACTTC. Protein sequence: CASKGTYEQYF.

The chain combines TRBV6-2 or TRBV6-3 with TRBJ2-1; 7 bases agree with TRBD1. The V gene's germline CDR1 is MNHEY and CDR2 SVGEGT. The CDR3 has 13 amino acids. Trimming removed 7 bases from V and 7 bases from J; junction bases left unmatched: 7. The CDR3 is CASNRGRGNEQFF. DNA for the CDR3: TGTGCCAGCAACCGGGGCAGGGGGAATGAGCAGTTCTTC.

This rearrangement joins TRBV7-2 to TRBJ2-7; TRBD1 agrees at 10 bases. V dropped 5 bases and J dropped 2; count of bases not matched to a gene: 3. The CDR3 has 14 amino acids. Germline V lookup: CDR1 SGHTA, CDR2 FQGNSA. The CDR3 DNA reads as TGTGCCAGCAGCCAAGACAGGGGGCCCTACGAGCAGTACTTC. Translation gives CASSQDRGPYEQYF.

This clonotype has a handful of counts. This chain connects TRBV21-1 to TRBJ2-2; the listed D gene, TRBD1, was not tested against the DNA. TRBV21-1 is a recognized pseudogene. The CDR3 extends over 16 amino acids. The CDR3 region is CASSPGTGVNTGELFF. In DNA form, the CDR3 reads TGTGCCAGCAGCCCCGGGACAGGGGTAAACACCGGGGAGCTGTTTTTT.

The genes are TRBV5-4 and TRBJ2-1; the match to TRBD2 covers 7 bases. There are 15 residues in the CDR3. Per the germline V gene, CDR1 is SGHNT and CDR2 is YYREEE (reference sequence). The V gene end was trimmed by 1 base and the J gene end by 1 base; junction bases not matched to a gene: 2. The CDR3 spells CASSLTSESYNEQFF. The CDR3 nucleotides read TGTGCCAGCAGCTTGACTAGCGAGTCCTACAATGAGCAGTTCTTC.

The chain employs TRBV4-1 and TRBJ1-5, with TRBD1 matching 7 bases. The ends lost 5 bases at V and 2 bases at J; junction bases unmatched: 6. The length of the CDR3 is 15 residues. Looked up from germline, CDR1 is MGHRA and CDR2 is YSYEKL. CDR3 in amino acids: CASSTTGDGNQPQHF. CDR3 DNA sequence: TGCGCCAGCAGCACAACAGGGGACGGCAATCAGCCCCAGCATTTT.

The CDR3 loop reads CASSSSSGTDTQYF. CDR3 DNA: TGTGCCAGCAGCTCGTCTAGCGGCACAGATACGCAGTATTTT. V and J are TRBV5-4 and TRBJ2-3, with D possibly TRBD2 on 6 matching bases. Trimming took off 3 bases at V and 1 base at J, with 9 bases between the two ends. This CDR3 is built from 14 residues. CDR1 and CDR2 (germline): SGHNT, YYREEE (reference sequence).

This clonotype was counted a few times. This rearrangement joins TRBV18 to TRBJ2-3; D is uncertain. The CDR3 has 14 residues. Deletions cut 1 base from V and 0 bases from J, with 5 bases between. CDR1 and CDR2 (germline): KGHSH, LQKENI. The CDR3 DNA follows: TGTGCCAGCTCACCACTAGCTAGCACAGATACGCAGTATTTT. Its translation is CASSPLASTDTQYF.

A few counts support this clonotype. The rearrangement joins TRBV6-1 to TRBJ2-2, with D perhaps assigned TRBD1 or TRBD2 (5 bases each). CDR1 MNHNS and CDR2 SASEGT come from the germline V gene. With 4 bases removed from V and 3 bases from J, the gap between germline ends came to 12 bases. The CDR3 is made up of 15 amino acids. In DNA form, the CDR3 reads TGTGCCAGCAGTGGGGCTGTGGGGGACACCGGGGAGCTGTTTTTT. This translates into CASSGAVGDTGELFF.

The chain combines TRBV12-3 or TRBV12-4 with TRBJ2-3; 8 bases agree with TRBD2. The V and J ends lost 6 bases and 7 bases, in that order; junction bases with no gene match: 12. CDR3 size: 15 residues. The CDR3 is CASRLQAGVQNTQYF. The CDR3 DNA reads TGTGCCAGCAGGCTTCAAGCGGGAGTTCAAAATACGCAGTATTTT.

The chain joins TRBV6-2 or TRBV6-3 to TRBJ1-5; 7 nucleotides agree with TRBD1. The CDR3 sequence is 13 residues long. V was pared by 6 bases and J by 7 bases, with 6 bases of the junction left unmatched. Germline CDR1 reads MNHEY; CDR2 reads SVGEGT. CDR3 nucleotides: TGTGCCAGCAGCAGGGGGGGTGGACAGCCCCAGCATTTT. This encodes CASSRGGGQPQHF.

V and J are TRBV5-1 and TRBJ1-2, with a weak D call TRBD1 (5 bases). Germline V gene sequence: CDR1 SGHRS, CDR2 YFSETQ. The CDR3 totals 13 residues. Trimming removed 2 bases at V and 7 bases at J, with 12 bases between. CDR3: CASSLDSVIGYTF. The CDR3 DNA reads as TGCGCCAGCAGCTTAGACAGTGTGATTGGCTACACCTTC.

The CDR3 region is CASSEWRGSTDTQYF. The CDR3 DNA is TGTGCCAGCAGTGAATGGAGGGGAAGCACAGATACGCAGTATTTT. The chain has TRBV2 and TRBJ2-3, with D possibly TRBD2 on 6 matching bases. The CDR3 covers 15 residues. The V gene's germline CDR1 is SNHLY and CDR2 FYNNEI. Between the trimmed V and J ends, which lost 2 bases and 0 bases, there was a span of 9 bases.

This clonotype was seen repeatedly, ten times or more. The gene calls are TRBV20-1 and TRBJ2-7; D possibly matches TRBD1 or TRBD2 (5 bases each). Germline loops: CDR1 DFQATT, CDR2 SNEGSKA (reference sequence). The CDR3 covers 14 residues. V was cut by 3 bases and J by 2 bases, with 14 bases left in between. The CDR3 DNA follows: TGCAGTGCTAGCGGGACGACTGGGACCTACGAGCAGTACTTC. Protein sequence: CSASGTTGTYEQYF.

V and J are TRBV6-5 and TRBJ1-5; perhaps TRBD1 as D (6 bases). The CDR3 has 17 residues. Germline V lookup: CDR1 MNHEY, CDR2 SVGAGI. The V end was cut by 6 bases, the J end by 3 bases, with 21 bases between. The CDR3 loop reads CASRPIAAAGDNQPQHF. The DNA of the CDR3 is TGTGCCAGCAGACCCATTGCCGCGGCAGGGGACAATCAGCCCCAGCATTTT.

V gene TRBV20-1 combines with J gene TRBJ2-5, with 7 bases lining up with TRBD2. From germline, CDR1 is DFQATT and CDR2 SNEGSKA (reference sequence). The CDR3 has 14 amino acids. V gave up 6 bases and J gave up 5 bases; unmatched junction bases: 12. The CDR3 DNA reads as TGCAGTGCACCTTCCGGGACTAAGGTGGAGACCCAGTACTTC. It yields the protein CSAPSGTKVETQYF.

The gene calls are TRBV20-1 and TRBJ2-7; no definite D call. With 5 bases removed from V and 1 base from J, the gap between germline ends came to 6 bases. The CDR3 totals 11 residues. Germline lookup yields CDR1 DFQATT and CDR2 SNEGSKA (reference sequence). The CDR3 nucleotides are TGCAGTGCTCCATCTTCCTACGAGCAGTACTTC. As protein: CSAPSSYEQYF.